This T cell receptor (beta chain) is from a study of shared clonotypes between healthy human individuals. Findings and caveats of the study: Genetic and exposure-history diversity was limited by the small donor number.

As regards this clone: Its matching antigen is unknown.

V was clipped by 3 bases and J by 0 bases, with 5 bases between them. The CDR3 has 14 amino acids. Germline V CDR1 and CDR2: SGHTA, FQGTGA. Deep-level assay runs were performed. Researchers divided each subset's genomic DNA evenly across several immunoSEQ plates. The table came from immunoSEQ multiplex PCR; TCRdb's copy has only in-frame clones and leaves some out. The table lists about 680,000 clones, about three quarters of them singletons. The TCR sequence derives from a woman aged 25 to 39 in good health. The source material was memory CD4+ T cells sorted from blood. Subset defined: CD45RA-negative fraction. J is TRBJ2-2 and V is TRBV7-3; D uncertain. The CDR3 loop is CASSFQSNTGELFF. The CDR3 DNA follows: TGTGCCAGCAGCTTCCAATCGAACACCGGGGAGCTGTTTTTT.